This T cell receptor (beta chain) was retrieved from a study of CD8 T cells in ankylosing spondylitis. Study results and limitations: Matched ankylosing spondylitis synovial fluid reportedly showed significant enrichment of disease-linked clones. Earlier authors reported some of these motif variants in reactive arthritis synovial fluid and blood. Apparently characteristic of ankylosing spondylitis blood was a TCR beta motif (under ten highly homologous variants).

Quantitative barcoded 5'-RACE was used to prepare TCR beta libraries. TCRdb re-called the 5' RACE reads through MiXCR, storing one row per CDR3 protein. This table holds about 500,000 distinct CDR3 sequences, roughly 13% found once. CDR1 and CDR2 from the germline V gene are SQVTM and ANQGSEA. The CDR3 spans 13 residues. V dropped 4 bases and J dropped 5 bases, with 12 bases sitting between them. Comment on this clonotype: Its antigen is not known.

The chain uses TRBV29-1 and TRBJ1-5; weak D call: TRBD1 (5 bases). The sample consisted of blood, either unsorted or a sorted T cell fraction (not recorded which). The sequence came from a male donor with ankylosing spondylitis. In nucleotides, the CDR3 is TGCAGCGTTGGGGACCAAAACGATCAGCCCCAGCATTTT. Translation: CSVGDQNDQPQHF.